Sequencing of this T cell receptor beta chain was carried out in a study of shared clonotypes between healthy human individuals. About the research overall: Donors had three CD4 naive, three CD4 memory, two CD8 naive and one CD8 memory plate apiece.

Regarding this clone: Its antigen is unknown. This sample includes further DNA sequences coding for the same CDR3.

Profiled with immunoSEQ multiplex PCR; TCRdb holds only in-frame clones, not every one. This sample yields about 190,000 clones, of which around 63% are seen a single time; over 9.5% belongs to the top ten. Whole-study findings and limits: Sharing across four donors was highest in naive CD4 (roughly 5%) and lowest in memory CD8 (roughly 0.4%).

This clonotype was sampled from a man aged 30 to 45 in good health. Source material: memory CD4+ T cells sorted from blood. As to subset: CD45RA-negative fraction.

Written as DNA, the CDR3 is TGTGCCAGCTCACCAGGGGGAGAGACCCAGTACTTC. Its protein is CASSPGGETQYF. The chain employs TRBV18 and TRBJ2-5; possibly TRBD1 or TRBD2 for D (5 bases each). This CDR3 has 12 residues. Trimming shortened V by 2 bases and J by 4 bases, and 5 bases separated the two germline ends. The germline V gene encodes CDR1 KGHSH and CDR2 LQKENI.